The 2 T cell receptor beta chains below were found in one sample sequenced in a study of blood T cell repertoires in COVID-19. Clones were sequenced by immunoSEQ multiplex PCR, and TCRdb holds only the in-frame ones, with some missing. The sample carries about 99,000 clones, about 86% recorded once. Source material: peripheral blood. All receptors derive from an older woman in a cohort sampled during active or convalescent COVID-19.

The genes are TRBV10-3 and TRBJ1-2; the D is unclear. This CDR3 comprises 13 residues. In germline, CDR1 is ENHRY, CDR2 SYGVKD. Deletions cut 5 bases from V and 2 bases from J, with 9 bases between. DNA of the CDR3: TGTGCCATCAGTTTAGAAGCGAACTATGGCTACACCTTC. Protein product: CAISLEANYGYTF.

The chain uses TRBV10-3 and TRBJ1-2; D is undetermined. The CDR3 runs 15 residues. Trimming removed 11 bases at V and 4 bases at J, with 23 bases between. From germline, CDR1 is ENHRY and CDR2 SYGVKD. CDR3 loop: CAFRPQDGSVYGYTF. The CDR3 DNA follows: TGTGCCTTTCGGCCCCAGGATGGGTCGGTCTATGGCTACACCTTC.